The entry below gives a single T cell receptor beta chain sequence along with its context. These data come from a study of blood T cell repertoires in COVID-19. The CDR3 is 13 residues long. Germline assignment: CDR1 KGHSH and CDR2 LQKENI. The germline V and J ends were trimmed by 2 bases and 0 bases, with 4 bases remaining between them. Profiling relied on immunoSEQ multiplex PCR, and the TCRdb table lists in-frame clones only, not all of them. The repertoire holds 150,000 to 200,000 clones, with more than 75% as singletons. The sequenced sample consisted of peripheral blood. This TCR was sampled from a human donor in a cohort sampled during active COVID-19. The chain combines TRBV18 with TRBJ1-1; no clear D gene. The CDR3 coding sequence is TGTGCCAGCTCACCAGGCTTGAACACTGAAGCTTTCTTT. Its translation: CASSPGLNTEAFF.